This TCR beta chain was sequenced for a study of T cell responses to AZD1222 COVID-19 vaccine. Study findings and constraints: Reports indicate that nearly half of spike-specific TCRs are directed at unmutated variant regions. Donors were largely white British and mainly female; clonal diversity was possibly underestimated.

Recipients boosted at about 4 weeks or about 12 weeks are pooled. Comment on this clone: Its matching antigen is unknown.

CDR3 size: 15 residues. V was pared by 6 bases and J by 7 bases, with 18 bases between. The germline CDR1 and CDR2 sequences are KGHSH and LQKENI. Some clones are missing from TCRdb's copy, which holds only in-frame ones; the method was immunoSEQ multiplex PCR. The table includes more than 90,000 clones, approximately 84% detected once. Sequencing used peripheral blood, obtained 28 days after the second AZD1222 dose. This sequence originates from an adult who received the AZD1222 COVID-19 vaccine. The chain joins TRBV18 to TRBJ1-4; the D gene is possibly TRBD1 (5 bases). This CDR3 reads CASSYGDGIPEKLFF. In DNA, the CDR3 is TGTGCCAGCTCCTACGGGGACGGGATTCCTGAAAAACTGTTTTTT.